The 20 T cell receptor beta chains reported below all come from one sample, sequenced in a study of control samples from healthy donors and cancer patients. Only in-frame clones appear in the TCRdb table, and some are missing; sequencing was by immunoSEQ multiplex PCR. The sample records under 450,000 clones, about nine tenths being singletons. Sequencing was done on a sample of PBMCs. All receptors come from a man aged 35 to 55 with head and neck cancer.

The chain couples TRBV5-1 to TRBJ1-3; TRBD1 is a possible D gene (6 bases). Germline CDR1 reads SGHRS; CDR2 reads YFSETQ. The CDR3 extends over 14 amino acids. Trimming took off 4 bases at V and 3 bases at J, with 11 bases between the two ends. The CDR3 is CASSPGTFGNTIYF. The DNA for the CDR3 is TGCGCCAGCAGCCCCGGGACATTTGGAAACACCATATATTTT.

V and J are TRBV4-1 and TRBJ2-1; a possible D gene is TRBD2 (5 bases). Per the germline V gene, CDR1 is MGHRA and CDR2 is YSYEKL. The V and J ends lost 0 bases and 4 bases respectively, with 10 bases between them. This CDR3 region has 15 residues. The CDR3 protein is CASSQEKRQYNEQFF. For the CDR3, the DNA is TGCGCCAGCAGCCAAGAAAAGCGGCAGTACAATGAGCAGTTCTTC.

The J gene is TRBJ2-7, the V gene TRBV9; 10 bases agree with TRBD1. The germline V gene has CDR1 SGDLS and CDR2 YYNGEE. Trimming at V came to 4 bases and at J to 6 bases, leaving 7 bases not matched to a gene. The CDR3 totals 14 residues. The CDR3 sequence is CASSPSGTGAEQYF. CDR3 in DNA: TGTGCCAGCAGCCCATCCGGGACAGGGGCCGAGCAGTACTTC.

This rearrangement joins TRBV5-1 to TRBJ2-5; 7 positions agree with TRBD1. The CDR3 consists of 15 residues. After removal of 1 base from V and 1 base from J, the junction contained 4 bases not matched to a gene. Germline CDR1 and CDR2: SGHRS and YFSETQ. The DNA for the CDR3 is TGCGCCAGCAGCTTGATGGGACAGTCCCAAGAGACCCAGTACTTC. It codes for CASSLMGQSQETQYF. The whole variable domain, filled in from reference TRBV5-1 and TRBJ2-5, reads KAGVTQTPRYLIKTRGQQVTLSCSPISGHRSVSWYQQTPGQGLQFLFEYFSETQRNKGNFPGRFSGRQFSNSRSEMNVSTLELGDSALYLCASSLMGQSQETQYFGPGTRLLVL.

V is TRBV4-1 and J is TRBJ2-5, with D possibly TRBD2 on 6 matching bases. The CDR3 consists of 15 residues. Germline CDR1 reads MGHRA; CDR2 reads YSYEKL. Between the trimmed V and J ends, which lost 1 base and 1 base, there was a span of 10 bases. The CDR3 here is CASSQVGTSQETQYF. For the CDR3, the DNA is TGCGCCAGCAGCCAAGTGGGGACTTCCCAAGAGACCCAGTACTTC.

This clone is a singleton in its sample. The chain recombines TRBV7-9 with TRBJ1-1; unclear D gene. Trimming removed 3 bases at V and 6 bases at J, with 17 bases between. Per the germline V gene, CDR1 is SEHNR and CDR2 is FQNEAQ (reference sequence). The CDR3 loop spans 15 amino acids. CDR3 sequence reads: CASSFARADPSEAFF. CDR3 DNA sequence: TGTGCCAGCAGCTTCGCGCGGGCAGACCCATCTGAAGCTTTCTTT.

The J gene is TRBJ2-5, the V gene TRBV29-1, with D possibly matching TRBD2 (5 bases). The germline V gene has CDR1 SQVTM and CDR2 ANQGSEA. V gave up 4 bases and J gave up 2 bases, with 8 bases separating them. The CDR3 covers 12 residues. The CDR3 sequence: CSVGTPQETQYF. CDR3 DNA: TGCAGCGTTGGGACTCCTCAAGAGACCCAGTACTTC.

The chain joins TRBV11-2 to TRBJ1-2; D might be TRBD1 (6 bases). Germline CDR1 is SGHAT and CDR2 is FQNNGV. The germline V and J ends were trimmed by 5 bases and 3 bases, with 10 bases remaining between them. This CDR3 is 13 amino acids long. Here the CDR3 reads CASSRGQHYGYTF. In nucleotides, the CDR3 is TGTGCCAGCAGCCGTGGACAGCACTATGGCTACACCTTC.

This chain uses TRBV19 with TRBJ1-5, with D possibly being TRBD1 (6 bases). This CDR3 is 15 amino acids long. Germline lookup yields CDR1 LNHDA and CDR2 SQIVND (reference sequence). V was cut by 7 bases and J by 2 bases, with 15 bases left in between. DNA of the CDR3: TGTGCCAGTAAGGGCGGGGGGGCGGGCAATCAGCCCCAGCATTTT. The encoded protein is CASKGGGAGNQPQHF.

This clone turned up a few times. The CDR3 spells CASSFTGLETDTQYF. CDR3 nucleotides: TGTGCCAGCAGCTTCACCGGACTAGAAACAGATACGCAGTATTTT. The chain links TRBV11-2 to TRBJ2-3; 7 nucleotides line up with TRBD2. V trimming: 3 bases; J trimming: 3 bases; junction bases outside the gene matches: 6. This CDR3 has 15 residues. CDR1 is SGHAT, CDR2 FQNNGV, per germline.

The chain recombines TRBV27 with TRBJ2-7, with D possibly matching TRBD2 (5 bases). Germline values: CDR1 MNHEY, CDR2 SMNVEV (reference sequence). The CDR3 loop spans 15 amino acids. Trimming pared 4 bases from V and 5 bases from J, leaving 18 bases between. The CDR3 loop reads CASSSRPGLRDEQYF. Written as DNA, the CDR3 is TGTGCCAGCAGTTCCCGGCCGGGCCTGAGGGACGAGCAGTACTTC.

The rearrangement joins TRBV7-9 to TRBJ1-4; D unresolved. Trimming removed 0 bases from V and 4 bases from J, with 12 bases in between. This CDR3 region has 16 residues. Germline values: CDR1 SEHNR, CDR2 FQNEAQ (reference sequence). Here the CDR3 reads CASSLALTAINEKLFF. In DNA, the CDR3 is TGTGCCAGCAGCTTAGCGCTAACGGCCATTAATGAAAAACTGTTTTTT.

This sequence joins TRBV28 and TRBJ1-1; the D is unclear. The CDR3 runs to 14 residues. Trimming stripped 3 bases from V and 4 bases from J, with 12 bases between. Germline V gives CDR1 MDHEN, CDR2 SYDVKM. The CDR3 DNA reads TGTGCCAGCAGTTTTCTTGGGTCGACCACTGAAGCTTTCTTT. Translation gives CASSFLGSTTEAFF. The entire variable domain, with the rest obtained from reference TRBV28 and TRBJ1-1, is as follows: DVKVTQSSRYLVKRTGEKVFLECVQDMDHENMFWYRQDPGLGLRLIYFSYDVKMKEKGDIPEGYSVSREKKERFSLILESASTNQTSMYLCASSFLGSTTEAFFGQGTRLTVV.

The rearrangement uses TRBV3-1 (or the pseudogene TRBV3-2) and TRBJ1-2; D possibly corresponds to TRBD1 (6 bases). The CDR3 is 15 amino acids. Germline loops: CDR1 LGHDT, CDR2 YNNKEL (reference sequence). V lost 4 bases and J 3 bases, leaving 15 bases between the germline ends. DNA of the CDR3: TGTGCCAGCAGCCTATCAATACAGGGCGACTATGGCTACACCTTC. The encoded protein is CASSLSIQGDYGYTF.

This clone was recorded a few times. The chain recombines TRBV3-1 (or the pseudogene TRBV3-2) with TRBJ2-7, with D maybe TRBD2 (5 bases). The germline CDR1 and CDR2 sequences are LGHDT and YNNKEL (reference sequence). Trimming took off 0 bases at V and 9 bases at J, with 18 bases between the two ends. The CDR3 is made up of 15 amino acids. DNA for the CDR3: TGTGCCAGCAGCCAAGATATGGACTCCCGGGTGGTGCAGTACTTC. Protein sequence: CASSQDMDSRVVQYF.

This clone was found once. In DNA, the CDR3 is TGTGCCAGCTCACCACCGGGGGATCAGCAGGCCCCTTACTTC. Translation gives CASSPPGDQQAPYF. The V and J genes are TRBV18 and TRBJ2-7, with D possibly called TRBD1 or TRBD2 (5 bases each). Germline V CDR1 and CDR2: KGHSH, LQKENI. V was clipped by 0 bases and J by 13 bases, with 19 bases between them. The CDR3 loop spans 14 amino acids.

The rearrangement joins TRBV7-9 to TRBJ2-5; possibly TRBD1 for D (5 bases). Germline V lookup: CDR1 SEHNR, CDR2 FQNEAQ (reference sequence). The CDR3 has 17 residues. The germline V and J ends were trimmed by 1 base and 5 bases, with 20 bases remaining between them. In DNA, the CDR3 is TGTGCCAGCAGCTTAGATTGGCCAGGGCCATCAAGGGAGACCCAGTACTTC. Residues: CASSLDWPGPSRETQYF.

This clone showed up just once. The CDR3 DNA is TGTGCCAGCAGCTTACGGGACAGGGCCTACGAGCAGTACTTC. Translation gives CASSLRDRAYEQYF. The rearrangement links TRBV11-3 to TRBJ2-7; the match to TRBD1 covers 9 bases. The CDR3 has 14 amino acids. V dropped 2 bases and J dropped 2; count of bases not matched to a gene: 1. Germline V gene data show CDR1 as SGHNT and CDR2 as YENEEA.

J is TRBJ2-1 and V is TRBV7-3; 11 nucleotides agree with TRBD2. The germline V gene has CDR1 SGHTA and CDR2 FQGTGA. Trimming cost V 1 base and J 7 bases; bases outside gene matches: 12. The CDR3 is 18 amino acids. The DNA for the CDR3 is TGTGCCAGCAGCTTAAGAAGCGCGTTAGCGGGAGGGCGAAATGAGCAGTTCTTC. This codes for CASSLRSALAGGRNEQFF.

The CDR3 sequence: CASNQQGKPYEQYF. The DNA for the CDR3 is TGTGCCAGCAACCAACAGGGGAAGCCCTACGAGCAGTACTTC. The chain links TRBV6-5 to TRBJ2-7, with TRBD1 matching 7 bases. CDR1 is MNHEY and CDR2 is SVGAGI in the germline V gene. The CDR3 has 14 residues. Germline trimming cut 7 bases from V and 2 bases from J; bases unmatched to any gene: 8.